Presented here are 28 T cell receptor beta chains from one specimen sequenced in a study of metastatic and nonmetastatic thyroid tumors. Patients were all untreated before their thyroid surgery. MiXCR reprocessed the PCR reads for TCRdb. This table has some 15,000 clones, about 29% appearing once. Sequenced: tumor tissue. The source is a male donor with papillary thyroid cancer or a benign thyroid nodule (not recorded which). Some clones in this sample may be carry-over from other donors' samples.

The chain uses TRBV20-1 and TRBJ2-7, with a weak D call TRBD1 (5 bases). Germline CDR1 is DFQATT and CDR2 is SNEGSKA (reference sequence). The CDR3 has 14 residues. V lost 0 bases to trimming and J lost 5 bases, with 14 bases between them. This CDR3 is CSARDHQGMDEQYF. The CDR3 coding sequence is TGCAGTGCTAGAGATCACCAGGGAATGGACGAGCAGTACTTC.

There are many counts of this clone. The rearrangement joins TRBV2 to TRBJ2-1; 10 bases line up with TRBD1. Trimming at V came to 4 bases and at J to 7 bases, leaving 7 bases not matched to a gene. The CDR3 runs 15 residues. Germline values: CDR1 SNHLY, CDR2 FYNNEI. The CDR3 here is CASSVGTGAGNEQFF. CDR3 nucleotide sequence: TGTGCCAGCAGTGTAGGGACAGGGGCCGGGAATGAGCAGTTCTTC. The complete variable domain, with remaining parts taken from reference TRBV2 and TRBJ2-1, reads EPEVTQTPSHQVTQMGQEVILRCVPISNHLYFYWYRQILGQKVEFLVSFYNNEISEKSEIFDDQFSVERPDGSNFTLKIRSTKLEDSAMYFCASSVGTGAGNEQFFGPGTRLTVL.

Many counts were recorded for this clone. CDR3: CASSSASGGLLSDTQYF. The CDR3 DNA follows: TGTGCCAGCAGTTCCGCCTCGGGTGGTCTGTTATCAGATACGCAGTATTTT. The chain has TRBV28 and TRBJ2-3; D is undetermined. Germline V lookup: CDR1 MDHEN, CDR2 SYDVKM. The CDR3 loop spans 17 amino acids. Trimming shortened V by 4 bases and J by 4 bases, and 21 bases separated the two germline ends.

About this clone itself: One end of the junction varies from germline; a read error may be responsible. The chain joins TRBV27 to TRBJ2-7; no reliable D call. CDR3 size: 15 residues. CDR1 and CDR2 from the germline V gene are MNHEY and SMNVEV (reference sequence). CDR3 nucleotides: TGTGCCAGCAAGAGGAGTGAGACATCCCCCCTCGAGCAATACTTC. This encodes CASKRSETSPLEQYF.

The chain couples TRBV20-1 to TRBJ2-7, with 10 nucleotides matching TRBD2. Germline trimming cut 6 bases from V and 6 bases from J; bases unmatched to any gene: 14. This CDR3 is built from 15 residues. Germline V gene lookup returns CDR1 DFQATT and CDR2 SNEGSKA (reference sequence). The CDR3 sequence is CSASKSLTSGIEQYF. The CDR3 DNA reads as TGCAGTGCGTCAAAAAGTCTTACTAGCGGGATCGAGCAGTACTTC.

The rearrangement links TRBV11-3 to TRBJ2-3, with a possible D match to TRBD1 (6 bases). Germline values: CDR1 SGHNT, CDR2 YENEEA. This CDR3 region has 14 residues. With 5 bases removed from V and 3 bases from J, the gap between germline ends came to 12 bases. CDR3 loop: CASSPTRGTDTQYF. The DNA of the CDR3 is TGTGCCAGCAGCCCCACGAGGGGGACAGATACGCAGTATTTT.

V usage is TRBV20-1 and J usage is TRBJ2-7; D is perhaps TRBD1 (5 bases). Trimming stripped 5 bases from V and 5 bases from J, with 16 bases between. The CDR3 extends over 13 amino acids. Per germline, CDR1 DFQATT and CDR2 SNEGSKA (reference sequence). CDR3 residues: CSAGQGFQDEQYF. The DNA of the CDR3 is TGCAGTGCTGGGCAGGGATTCCAGGACGAGCAGTACTTC.

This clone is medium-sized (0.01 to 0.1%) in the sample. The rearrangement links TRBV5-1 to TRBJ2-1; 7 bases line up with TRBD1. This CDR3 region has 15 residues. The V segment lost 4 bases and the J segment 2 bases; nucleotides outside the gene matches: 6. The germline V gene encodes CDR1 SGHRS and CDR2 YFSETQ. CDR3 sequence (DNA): TGCGCCAGCAGCGCCGTACAGGGGACCTACAATGAGCAGTTCTTC. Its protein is CASSAVQGTYNEQFF. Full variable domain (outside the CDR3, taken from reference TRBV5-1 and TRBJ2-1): KAGVTQTPRYLIKTRGQQVTLSCSPISGHRSVSWYQQTPGQGLQFLFEYFSETQRNKGNFPGRFSGRQFSNSRSEMNVSTLELGDSALYLCASSAVQGTYNEQFFGPGTRLTVL.

CDR3 region: CASRTQGGEQYV. CDR3 coding DNA: TGTGCCAGCAGGACTCAGGGTGGCGAGCAGTACGTC. The rearrangement joins TRBV6-1 to TRBJ2-7, with TRBD1 as a possible D gene (5 bases). The CDR3 covers 12 residues. CDR1 MNHNS and CDR2 SASEGT come from the germline V gene. V was trimmed by 6 bases and J by 6 bases, leaving 12 bases between them.

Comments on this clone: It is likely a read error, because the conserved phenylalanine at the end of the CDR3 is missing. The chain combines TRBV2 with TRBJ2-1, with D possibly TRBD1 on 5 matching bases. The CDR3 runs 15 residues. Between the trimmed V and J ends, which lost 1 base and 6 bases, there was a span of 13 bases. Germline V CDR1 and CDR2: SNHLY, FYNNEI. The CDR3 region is CASSEGTARGNEQFL. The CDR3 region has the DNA TGTGCCAGCAGTGAAGGGACCGCTAGGGGCAATGAGCAGTTCCTC.

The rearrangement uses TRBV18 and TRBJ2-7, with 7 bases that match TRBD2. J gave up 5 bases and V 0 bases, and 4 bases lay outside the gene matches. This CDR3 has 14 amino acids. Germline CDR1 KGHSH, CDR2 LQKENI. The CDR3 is CASSPPGTNDEQYF. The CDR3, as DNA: TGTGCCAGCTCACCACCAGGGACTAACGACGAGCAGTACTTC.

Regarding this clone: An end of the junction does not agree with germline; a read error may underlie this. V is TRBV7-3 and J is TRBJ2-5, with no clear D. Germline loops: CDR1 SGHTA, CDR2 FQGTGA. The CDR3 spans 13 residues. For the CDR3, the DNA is TGTGCCAGTAGCCCGGCGGATAAAGATACCCAGTACTTC. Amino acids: CASSPADKDTQYF. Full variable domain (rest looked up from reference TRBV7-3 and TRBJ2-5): GAGVSQTPSNKVTEKGKYVELRCDPISGHTALYWYRQSLGQGPEFLIYFQGTGAADDSGLPNDRFFAVRPEGSVSTLKIQRTERGDSAVYLCASSPADKDTQYFGPGTRLLVL.

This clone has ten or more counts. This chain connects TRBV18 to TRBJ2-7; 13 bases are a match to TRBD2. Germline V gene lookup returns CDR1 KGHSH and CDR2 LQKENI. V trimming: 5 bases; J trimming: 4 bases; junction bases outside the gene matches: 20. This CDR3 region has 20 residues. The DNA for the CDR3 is TGTGCCAGCTCAATCAAAGGGGGGTCGGGACTAGCGGGACGTACATACGAGCAGTACTTC. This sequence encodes CASSIKGGSGLAGRTYEQYF.

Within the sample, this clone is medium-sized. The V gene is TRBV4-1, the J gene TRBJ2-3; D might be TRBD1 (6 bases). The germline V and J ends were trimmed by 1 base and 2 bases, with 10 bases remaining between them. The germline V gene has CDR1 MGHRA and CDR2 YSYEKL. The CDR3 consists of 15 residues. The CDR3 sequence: CASSQGWGPTDTQYF. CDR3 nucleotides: TGCGCCAGCAGCCAAGGGTGGGGGCCCACAGATACGCAGTATTTT.

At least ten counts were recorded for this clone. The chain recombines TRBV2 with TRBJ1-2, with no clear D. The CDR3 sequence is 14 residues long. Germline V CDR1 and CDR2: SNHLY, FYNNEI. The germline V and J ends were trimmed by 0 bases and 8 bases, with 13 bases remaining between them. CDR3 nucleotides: TGTGCCAGCAGTGAAGCGACCGTCGCTGGCGGCTACACCTTC. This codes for CASSEATVAGGYTF.

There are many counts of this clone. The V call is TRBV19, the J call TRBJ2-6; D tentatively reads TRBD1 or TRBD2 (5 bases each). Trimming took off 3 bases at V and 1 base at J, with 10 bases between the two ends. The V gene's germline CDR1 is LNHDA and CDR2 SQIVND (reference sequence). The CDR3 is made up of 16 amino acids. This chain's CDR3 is CASSMDEGSGANVLTF. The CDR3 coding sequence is TGTGCCAGTAGTATGGATGAGGGGTCTGGGGCCAACGTCCTGACTTTC.

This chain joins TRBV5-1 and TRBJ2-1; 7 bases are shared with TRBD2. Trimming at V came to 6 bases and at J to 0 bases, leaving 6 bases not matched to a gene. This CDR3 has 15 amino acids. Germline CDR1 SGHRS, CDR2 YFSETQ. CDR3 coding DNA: TGCGCCAGCACCCAAAGCGGGATCTCCTACAATGAGCAGTTCTTC. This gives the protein CASTQSGISYNEQFF.

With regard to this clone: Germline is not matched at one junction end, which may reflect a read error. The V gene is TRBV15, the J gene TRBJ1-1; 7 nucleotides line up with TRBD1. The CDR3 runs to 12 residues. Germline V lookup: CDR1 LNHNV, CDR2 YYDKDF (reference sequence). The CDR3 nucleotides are TGTGCCACCAGCAGCCTAAAGGGGGCATCTAAATTC. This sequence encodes CATSSLKGASKF.

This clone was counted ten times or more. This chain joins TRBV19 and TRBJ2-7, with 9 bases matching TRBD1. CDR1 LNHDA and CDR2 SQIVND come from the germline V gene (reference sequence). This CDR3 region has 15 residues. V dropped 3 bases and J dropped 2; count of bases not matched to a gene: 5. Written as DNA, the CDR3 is TGTGCCAGTAGTATCCGGGACAGGGAGGCCTACGAGCAGTACTTC. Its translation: CASSIRDREAYEQYF.

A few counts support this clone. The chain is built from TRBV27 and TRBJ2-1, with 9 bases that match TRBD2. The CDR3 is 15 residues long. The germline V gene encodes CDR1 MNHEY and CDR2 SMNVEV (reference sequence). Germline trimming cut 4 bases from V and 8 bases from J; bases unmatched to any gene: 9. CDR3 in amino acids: CASSSWGTSSYEQFF. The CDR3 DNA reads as TGTGCCAGCAGTTCGTGGGGGACTAGCAGCTATGAGCAGTTCTTC.

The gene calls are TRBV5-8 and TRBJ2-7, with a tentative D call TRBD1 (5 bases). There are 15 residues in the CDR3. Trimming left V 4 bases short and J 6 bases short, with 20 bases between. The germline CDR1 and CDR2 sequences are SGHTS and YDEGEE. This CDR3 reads CASSPSAPLRGEQYF. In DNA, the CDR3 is TGTGCCAGCAGCCCGTCAGCCCCGCTAAGGGGCGAGCAGTACTTC.

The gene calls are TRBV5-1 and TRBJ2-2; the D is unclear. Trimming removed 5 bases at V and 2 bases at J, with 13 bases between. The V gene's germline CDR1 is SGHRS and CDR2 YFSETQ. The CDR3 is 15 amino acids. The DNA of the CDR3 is TGCGCCAGCAGTACTTATGAAGGTAACACCGGGGAGCTGTTTTTT. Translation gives CASSTYEGNTGELFF.

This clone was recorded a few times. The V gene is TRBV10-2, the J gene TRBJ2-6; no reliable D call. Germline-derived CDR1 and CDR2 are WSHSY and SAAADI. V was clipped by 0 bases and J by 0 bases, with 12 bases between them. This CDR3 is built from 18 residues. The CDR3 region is CASSESDKLHSGANVLTF. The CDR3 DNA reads TGCGCCAGCAGTGAGTCAGACAAACTCCACTCTGGGGCCAACGTCCTGACTTTC.

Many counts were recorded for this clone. As DNA, the CDR3 is TGCGCCAGCAGCCTTACTAGCGGGAGGGAAGGCGAGCAGTACTTC. Translating it yields CASSLTSGREGEQYF. This chain links TRBV5-1 with TRBJ2-7; 13 bases line up with TRBD2. From germline, CDR1 is SGHRS and CDR2 YFSETQ. The J segment lost 6 bases and the V segment lost 4 bases, leaving 7 bases of the junction unmatched. This CDR3 has 15 amino acids.

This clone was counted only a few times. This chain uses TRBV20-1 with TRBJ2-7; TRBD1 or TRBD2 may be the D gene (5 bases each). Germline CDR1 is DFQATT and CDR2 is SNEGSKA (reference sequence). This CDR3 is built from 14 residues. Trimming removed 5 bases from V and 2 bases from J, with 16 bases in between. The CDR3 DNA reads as TGCAGTGCTCCATCGGGACGCCTCGCCTACGAGCAGTACTTC. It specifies CSAPSGRLAYEQYF.

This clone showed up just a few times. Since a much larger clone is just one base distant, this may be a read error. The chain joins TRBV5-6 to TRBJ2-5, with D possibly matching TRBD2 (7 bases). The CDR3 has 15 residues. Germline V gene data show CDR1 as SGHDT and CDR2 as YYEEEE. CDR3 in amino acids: CASSLAFQGRETQHF. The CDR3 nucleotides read TGTGCCAGCAGCTTGGCGTTCCAGGGGAGGGAGACCCAGCACTTC.

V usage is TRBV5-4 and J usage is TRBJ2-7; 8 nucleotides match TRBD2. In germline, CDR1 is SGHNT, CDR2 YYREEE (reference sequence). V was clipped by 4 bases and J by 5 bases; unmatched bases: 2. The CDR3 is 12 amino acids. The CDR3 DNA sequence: TGTGCCAGCAGCGATAGCGGGAACGAGCAGTACTTC. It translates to CASSDSGNEQYF.

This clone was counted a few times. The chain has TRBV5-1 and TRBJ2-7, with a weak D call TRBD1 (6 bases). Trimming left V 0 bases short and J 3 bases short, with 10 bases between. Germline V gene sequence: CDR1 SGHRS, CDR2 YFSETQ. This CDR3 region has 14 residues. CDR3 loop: CASSLGPGDYEQYF. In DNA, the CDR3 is TGCGCCAGCAGCTTGGGCCCAGGGGACTACGAGCAGTACTTC.